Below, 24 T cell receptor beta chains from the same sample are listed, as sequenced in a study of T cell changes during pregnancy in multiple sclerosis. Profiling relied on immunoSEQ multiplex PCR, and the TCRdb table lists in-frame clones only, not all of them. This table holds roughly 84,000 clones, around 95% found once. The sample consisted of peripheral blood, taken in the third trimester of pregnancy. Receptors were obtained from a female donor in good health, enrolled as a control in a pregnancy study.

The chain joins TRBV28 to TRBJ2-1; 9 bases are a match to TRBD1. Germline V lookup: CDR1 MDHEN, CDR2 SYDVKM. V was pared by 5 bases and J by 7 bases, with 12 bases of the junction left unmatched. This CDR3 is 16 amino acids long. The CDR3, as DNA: TGTGCCAGCAGTCCGAGGGACAGGGAGAAGTTGAATGAGCAGTTCTTC. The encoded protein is CASSPRDREKLNEQFF.

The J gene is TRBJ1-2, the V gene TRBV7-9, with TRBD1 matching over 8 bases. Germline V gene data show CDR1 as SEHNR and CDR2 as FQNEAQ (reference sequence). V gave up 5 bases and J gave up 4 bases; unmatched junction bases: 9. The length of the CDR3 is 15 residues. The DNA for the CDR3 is TGTGCCAGCAGCAATCCGACAGGGGTCGGCTATGGCTACACCTTC. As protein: CASSNPTGVGYGYTF.

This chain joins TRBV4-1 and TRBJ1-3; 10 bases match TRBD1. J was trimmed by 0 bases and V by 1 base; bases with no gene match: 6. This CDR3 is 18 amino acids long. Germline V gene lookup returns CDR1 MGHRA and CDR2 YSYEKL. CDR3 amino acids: CASSQVPGQGRSGNTIYF. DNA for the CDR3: TGCGCCAGCAGCCAAGTCCCGGGACAGGGGCGCTCTGGAAACACCATATATTTT.

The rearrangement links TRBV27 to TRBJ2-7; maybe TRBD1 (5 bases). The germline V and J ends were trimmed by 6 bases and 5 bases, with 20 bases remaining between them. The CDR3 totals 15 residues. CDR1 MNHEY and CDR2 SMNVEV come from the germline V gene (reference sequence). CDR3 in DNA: TGTGCCAGCAGACAGCCCGGGCAGGGTAACCACGAGCAGTACTTC. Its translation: CASRQPGQGNHEQYF.

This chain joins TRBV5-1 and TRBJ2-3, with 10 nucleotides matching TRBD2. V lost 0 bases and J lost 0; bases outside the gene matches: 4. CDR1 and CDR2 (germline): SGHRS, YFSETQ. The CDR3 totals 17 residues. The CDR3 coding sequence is TGCGCCAGCAGCTTGGGGACTAGCGGTTCTAGCACAGATACGCAGTATTTT. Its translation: CASSLGTSGSSTDTQYF.

CDR3 region: CASSSTSVKETQYF. The CDR3 DNA reads TGTGCCAGCAGTTCGACTAGCGTAAAAGAGACCCAGTACTTC. This chain links TRBV27 with TRBJ2-5, with 8 nucleotides matching TRBD2. The CDR3 runs 14 residues. Germline V CDR1 and CDR2: MNHEY, SMNVEV (reference sequence). Unmatched junction bases numbered 4, after V lost 4 bases and J lost 3 bases.

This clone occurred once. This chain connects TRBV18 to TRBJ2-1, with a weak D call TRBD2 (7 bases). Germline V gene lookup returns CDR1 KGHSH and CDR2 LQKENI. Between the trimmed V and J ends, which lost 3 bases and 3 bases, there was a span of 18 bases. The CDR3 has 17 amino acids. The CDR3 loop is CASSPDSGVGLYNEQFF. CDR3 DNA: TGTGCCAGCTCACCGGACAGCGGGGTGGGTCTCTACAATGAGCAGTTCTTC.

The CDR3: CASSFNRGGYEQYF. As DNA, the CDR3 is TGCGCCAGCAGTTTTAACAGGGGGGGCTACGAGCAGTACTTC. The chain links TRBV5-1 to TRBJ2-7; a weak D match, TRBD1 (8 bases). The CDR3 is made up of 14 amino acids. V dropped 5 bases and J dropped 3 bases, with 15 bases sitting between them. CDR1 and CDR2 from the germline V gene are SGHRS and YFSETQ.

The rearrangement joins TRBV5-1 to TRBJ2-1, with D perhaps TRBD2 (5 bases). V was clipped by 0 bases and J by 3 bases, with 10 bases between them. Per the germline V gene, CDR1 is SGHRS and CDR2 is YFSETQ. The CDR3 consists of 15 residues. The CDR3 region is CASSLELRDYNEQFF. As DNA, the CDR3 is TGCGCCAGCAGCTTGGAGTTGAGGGACTACAATGAGCAGTTCTTC.

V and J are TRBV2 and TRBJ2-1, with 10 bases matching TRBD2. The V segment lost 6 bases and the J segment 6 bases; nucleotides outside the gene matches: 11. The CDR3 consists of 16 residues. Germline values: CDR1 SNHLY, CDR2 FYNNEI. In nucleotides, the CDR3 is TGTGCCAGCAGGGACCCTTTAGCGGGAGGTGGCAATGAGCAGTTCTTC. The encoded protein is CASRDPLAGGGNEQFF.

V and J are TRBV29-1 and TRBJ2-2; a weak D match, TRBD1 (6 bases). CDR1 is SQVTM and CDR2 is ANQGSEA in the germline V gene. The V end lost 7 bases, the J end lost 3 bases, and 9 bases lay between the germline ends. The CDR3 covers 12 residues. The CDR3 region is CSAYRDTGELFF. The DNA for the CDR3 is TGCAGCGCTTACAGGGACACCGGGGAGCTGTTTTTT.

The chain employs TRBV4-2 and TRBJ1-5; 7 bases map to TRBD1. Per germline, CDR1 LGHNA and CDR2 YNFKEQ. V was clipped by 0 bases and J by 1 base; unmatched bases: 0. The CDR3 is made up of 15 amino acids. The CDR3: CASSQDRGSNQPQHF. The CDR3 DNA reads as TGTGCCAGCAGCCAAGACAGGGGGAGCAATCAGCCCCAGCATTTT.

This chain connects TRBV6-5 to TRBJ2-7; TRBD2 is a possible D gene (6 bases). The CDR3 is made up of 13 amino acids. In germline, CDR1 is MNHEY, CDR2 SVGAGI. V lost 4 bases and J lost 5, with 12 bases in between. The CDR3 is CASSSGGSHEQYF. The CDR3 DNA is TGTGCCAGCAGTTCCGGGGGATCCCACGAGCAGTACTTC.

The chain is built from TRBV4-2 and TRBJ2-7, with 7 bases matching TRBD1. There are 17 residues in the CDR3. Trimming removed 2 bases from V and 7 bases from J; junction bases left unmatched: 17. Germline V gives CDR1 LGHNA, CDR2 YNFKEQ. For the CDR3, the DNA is TGTGCCAGCAGCCAAACTCTGTCCTTACAGGGGACGCGGGAGCAGTACTTC. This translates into CASSQTLSLQGTREQYF.

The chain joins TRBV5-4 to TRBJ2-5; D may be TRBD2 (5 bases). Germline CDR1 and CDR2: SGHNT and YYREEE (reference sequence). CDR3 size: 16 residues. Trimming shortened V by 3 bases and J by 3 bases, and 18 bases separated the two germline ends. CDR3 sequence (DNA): TGTGCCAGCAGCTCTGGAGGATTTGGGAGCAAAGAGACCCAGTACTTC. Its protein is CASSSGGFGSKETQYF.

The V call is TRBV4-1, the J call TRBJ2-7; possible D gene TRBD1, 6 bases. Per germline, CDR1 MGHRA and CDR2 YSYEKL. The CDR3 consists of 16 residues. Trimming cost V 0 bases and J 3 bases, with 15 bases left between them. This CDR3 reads CASSQERQAQGYEQYF. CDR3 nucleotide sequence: TGCGCCAGCAGCCAAGAAAGACAGGCACAGGGCTACGAGCAGTACTTC.

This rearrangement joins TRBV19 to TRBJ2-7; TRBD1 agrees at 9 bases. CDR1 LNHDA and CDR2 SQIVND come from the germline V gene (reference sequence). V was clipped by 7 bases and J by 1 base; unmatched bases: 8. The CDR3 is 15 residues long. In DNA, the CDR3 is TGTGCCAGTAACAAGGCGGGACAGGGTTCCTACGAGCAGTACTTC. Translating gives CASNKAGQGSYEQYF. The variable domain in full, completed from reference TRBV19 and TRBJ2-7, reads DGGITQSPKYLFRKEGQNVTLSCEQNLNHDAMYWYRQDPGQGLRLIYYSQIVNDFQKGDIAEGYSVSREKKESFPLTVTSAQKNPTAFYLCASNKAGQGSYEQYFGPGTRLTVT.

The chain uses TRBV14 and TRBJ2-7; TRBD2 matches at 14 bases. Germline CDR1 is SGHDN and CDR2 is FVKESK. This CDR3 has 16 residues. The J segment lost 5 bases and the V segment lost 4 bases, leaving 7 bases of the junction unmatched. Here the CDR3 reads CASSRRLAGGPHEQYF. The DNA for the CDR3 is TGTGCCAGCAGCCGCCGACTAGCGGGAGGGCCCCACGAGCAGTACTTC.

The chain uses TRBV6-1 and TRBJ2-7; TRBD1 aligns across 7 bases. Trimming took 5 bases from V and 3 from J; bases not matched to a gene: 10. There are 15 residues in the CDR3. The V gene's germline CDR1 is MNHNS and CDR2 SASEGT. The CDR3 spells CASSTGTARYYEQYF. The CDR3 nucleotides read TGTGCCAGCAGTACCGGGACAGCCAGATACTACGAGCAGTACTTC.

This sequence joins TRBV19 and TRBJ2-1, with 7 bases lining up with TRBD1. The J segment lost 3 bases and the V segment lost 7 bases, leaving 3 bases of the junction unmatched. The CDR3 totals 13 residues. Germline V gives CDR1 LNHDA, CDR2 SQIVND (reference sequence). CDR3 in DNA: TGTGCCAGTACCCACAGGGGCTACAATGAGCAGTTCTTC. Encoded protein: CASTHRGYNEQFF. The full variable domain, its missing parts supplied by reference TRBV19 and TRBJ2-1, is DGGITQSPKYLFRKEGQNVTLSCEQNLNHDAMYWYRQDPGQGLRLIYYSQIVNDFQKGDIAEGYSVSREKKESFPLTVTSAQKNPTAFYLCASTHRGYNEQFFGPGTRLTVL.

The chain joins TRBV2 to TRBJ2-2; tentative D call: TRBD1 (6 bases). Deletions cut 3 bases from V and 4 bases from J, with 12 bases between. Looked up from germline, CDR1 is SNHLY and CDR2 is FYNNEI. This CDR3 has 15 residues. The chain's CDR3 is CASSDQQGGTGELFF. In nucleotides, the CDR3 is TGTGCCAGCAGTGATCAACAGGGTGGCACCGGGGAGCTGTTTTTT. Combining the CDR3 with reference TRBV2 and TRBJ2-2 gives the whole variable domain EPEVTQTPSHQVTQMGQEVILRCVPISNHLYFYWYRQILGQKVEFLVSFYNNEISEKSEIFDDQFSVERPDGSNFTLKIRSTKLEDSAMYFCASSDQQGGTGELFFGEGSRLTVL.

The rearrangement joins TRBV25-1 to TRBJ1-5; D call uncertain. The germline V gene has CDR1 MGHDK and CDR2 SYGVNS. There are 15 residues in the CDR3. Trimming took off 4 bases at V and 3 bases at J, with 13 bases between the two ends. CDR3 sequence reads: CASSGGEWDNQPQHF. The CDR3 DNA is TGTGCCAGCAGTGGTGGGGAGTGGGACAATCAGCCCCAGCATTTT.

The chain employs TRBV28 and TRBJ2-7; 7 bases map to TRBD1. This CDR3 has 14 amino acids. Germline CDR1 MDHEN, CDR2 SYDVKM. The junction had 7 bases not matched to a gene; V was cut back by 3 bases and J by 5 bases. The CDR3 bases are TGTGCCAGCAGTTTTAGGGGGCTTGAAAACGAGCAGTACTTC. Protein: CASSFRGLENEQYF.

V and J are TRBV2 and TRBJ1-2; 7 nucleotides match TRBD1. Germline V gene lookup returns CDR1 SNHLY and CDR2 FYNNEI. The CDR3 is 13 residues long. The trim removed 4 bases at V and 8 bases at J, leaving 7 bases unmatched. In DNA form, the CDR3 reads TGTGCCAGCAGTGGGGACAGTTACGGGGGCTACACCTTC. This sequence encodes CASSGDSYGGYTF.